A single sample is the source of the 8 T cell receptor beta chains below, sequenced in a study of naive and memory T cell subsets. An equimolar mix of two oligonucleotides served as the beta constant-region primer for TRBC1 and TRBC2. Nested alpha and beta constant-region primers with the SP2 primer drove four PCR rounds on ligated cDNA. MiXCR, applied by TCRdb to the UMI-ligation and nested PCR reads, yields one record per CDR3 protein. The table shows about 120,000 distinct CDR3 sequences, with just over 35% occurring only once. Sequenced sample: central memory CD4+ T cells from blood. The receptors here all came from a human donor in good health.

This clonotype was seen a handful of times. The rearrangement joins TRBV6-1 to TRBJ2-7; D is possibly TRBD1 (6 bases). This CDR3 has 15 residues. Trimming took off 0 bases at V and 2 bases at J, with 11 bases between the two ends. Germline lookup yields CDR1 MNHNS and CDR2 SASEGT. Here the CDR3 reads CASSEAIGQTYEQYF. CDR3 nucleotides: TGTGCCAGCAGTGAAGCTATCGGACAGACCTACGAGCAGTACTTC.

The rearrangement uses TRBV7-2 and TRBJ1-1; a possible D gene is TRBD1 (5 bases). Per the germline V gene, CDR1 is SGHTA and CDR2 is FQGNSA. CDR3 length: 14 amino acids. Trimming cost V 0 bases and J 7 bases, with 12 bases left between them. The DNA of the CDR3 is TGTGCCAGCAGCTTAGCGCTCAGGGACGGTGAAGCTTTCTTT. This translates into CASSLALRDGEAFF. The full variable domain, its missing parts supplied by reference TRBV7-2 and TRBJ1-1, is GAGVSQSPSNKVTEKGKDVELRCDPISGHTALYWYRQSLGQGLEFLIYFQGNSAPDKSGLPSDRFSAERTGGSVSTLTIQRTQQEDSAVYLCASSLALRDGEAFFGQGTRLTVV.

This clonotype was detected many times. The chain links TRBV20-1 to TRBJ2-3, with TRBD2 matching 11 bases. Germline V gene lookup returns CDR1 DFQATT and CDR2 SNEGSKA (reference sequence). The CDR3 totals 15 residues. V was pared by 2 bases and J by 4 bases, with 5 bases of the junction left unmatched. CDR3 coding DNA: TGCAGTGCTAGAACTAGCGGGAGTTATTCAGATACGCAGTATTTT. Amino acid sequence: CSARTSGSYSDTQYF.

This clonotype has just a few counts. The chain uses TRBV18 and TRBJ2-5; D remains ambiguous. Germline V gene data show CDR1 as KGHSH and CDR2 as LQKENI. Trimming removed 2 bases from V and 0 bases from J, with 19 bases in between. The CDR3 runs to 18 residues. The CDR3 DNA follows: TGTGCCAGCTCACCAGTCGCGCCAAACCTAGTGTACCAAGAGACCCAGTACTTC. It translates to CASSPVAPNLVYQETQYF.

There are a few counts of this clonotype. V gene TRBV28 combines with J gene TRBJ2-1, with TRBD1 matching 7 bases. The V gene end was trimmed by 6 bases and the J gene end by 9 bases; junction bases not matched to a gene: 5. The germline V gene has CDR1 MDHEN and CDR2 SYDVKM. The CDR3 is made up of 12 amino acids. CDR3 sequence (DNA): TGTGCCAGCAGCACGGGACAGTCTGAGCAGTTCTTC. Translated: CASSTGQSEQFF. Variable domain in full (rest from reference TRBV28 and TRBJ2-1): DVKVTQSSRYLVKRTGEKVFLECVQDMDHENMFWYRQDPGLGLRLIYFSYDVKMKEKGDIPEGYSVSREKKERFSLILESASTNQTSMYLCASSTGQSEQFFGPGTRLTVL.

The chain has TRBV24-1 and TRBJ1-5; D not certain. Trimming took 4 bases from V and 2 from J, leaving 14 bases between them. The CDR3 loop spans 16 amino acids. CDR1 and CDR2 from the germline V gene are KGHDR and SFDVKD. In nucleotides, the CDR3 is TGTGCCACCAGTGACCCCTCCAAGAGTGGCAATCAGCCCCAGCATTTT. Its protein is CATSDPSKSGNQPQHF.

This clonotype came up a few times. For the CDR3, the DNA is TGTGCCAGCAGCTCGATGAAGACGGGAAAGGATACGCAGTATTTT. This codes for CASSSMKTGKDTQYF. J is TRBJ2-3 and V is TRBV7-2; TRBD2 is a possible D gene (5 bases). Trimming took off 4 bases at V and 6 bases at J, with 17 bases between the two ends. CDR1 and CDR2 from the germline V gene are SGHTA and FQGNSA. This CDR3 is 15 amino acids long.

The J gene is TRBJ2-4, the V gene TRBV29-1; D perhaps matches TRBD1 (5 bases). Germline assignment: CDR1 SQVTM and CDR2 ANQGSEA. This CDR3 spans 13 amino acids. V lost 7 bases to trimming and J lost 6 bases, with 16 bases between them. CDR3 DNA sequence: TGCAGCGGGACATTGACCGGGCGAAACATTCAGTACTTC. Translating gives CSGTLTGRNIQYF. The full variable domain, completed using reference TRBV29-1 and TRBJ2-4, is SAVISQKPSRDICQRGTSLTIQCQVDSQVTMMFWYRQQPGQSLTLIATANQGSEATYESGFVIDKFPISRPNLTFSTLTVSNMSPEDSSIYLCSGTLTGRNIQYFGAGTRLSVL.